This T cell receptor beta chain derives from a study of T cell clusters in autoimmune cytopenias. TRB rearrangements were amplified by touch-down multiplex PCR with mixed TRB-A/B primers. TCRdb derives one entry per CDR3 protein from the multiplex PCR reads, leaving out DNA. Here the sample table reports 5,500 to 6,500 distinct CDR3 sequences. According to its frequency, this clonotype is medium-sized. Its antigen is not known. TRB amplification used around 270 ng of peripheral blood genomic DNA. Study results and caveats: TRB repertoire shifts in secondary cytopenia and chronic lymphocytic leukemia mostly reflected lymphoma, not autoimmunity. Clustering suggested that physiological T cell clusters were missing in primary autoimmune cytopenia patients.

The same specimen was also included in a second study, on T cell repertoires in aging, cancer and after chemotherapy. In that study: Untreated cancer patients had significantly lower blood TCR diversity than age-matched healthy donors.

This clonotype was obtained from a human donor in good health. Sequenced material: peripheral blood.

The CDR3 reads CASSYRDRGDYGYTF. The chain employs TRBV6-2 or TRBV6-3 and TRBJ1-2; there is no DNA to check the TCRdb D call of TRBD1. Looked up from germline, CDR1 is MNHEY and CDR2 is SVGEGT. The CDR3 loop spans 15 amino acids.